This T cell receptor beta chain was captured in a study of T cells in Graves' hyperthyroidism and ophthalmopathy. What was amplified from RNA transcripts were TCR beta CDR3 regions. Initially, a first-round RT-PCR of the TCR CDR3 employed the HTBI primer set. TCRdb re-called the multiplex PCR reads through MiXCR, storing one row per CDR3 protein. The table shows over 700,000 distinct CDR3 sequences, with about two fifths occurring only once. Sequencing input: blood. This clonotype was sampled from a young man with Graves' hyperthyroidism.

CDR3: CASSLRSADNSPLHF. CDR3 in DNA: TGTGCCAGCAGCCTACGAAGTGCGGATAATTCACCCCTCCACTTT. The gene calls are TRBV3-1 and TRBJ1-6; D is uncertain. Trimming pared 4 bases from V and 5 bases from J, leaving 12 bases between. The germline V gene encodes CDR1 LGHDT and CDR2 YNNKEL (reference sequence). The CDR3 has 15 residues.